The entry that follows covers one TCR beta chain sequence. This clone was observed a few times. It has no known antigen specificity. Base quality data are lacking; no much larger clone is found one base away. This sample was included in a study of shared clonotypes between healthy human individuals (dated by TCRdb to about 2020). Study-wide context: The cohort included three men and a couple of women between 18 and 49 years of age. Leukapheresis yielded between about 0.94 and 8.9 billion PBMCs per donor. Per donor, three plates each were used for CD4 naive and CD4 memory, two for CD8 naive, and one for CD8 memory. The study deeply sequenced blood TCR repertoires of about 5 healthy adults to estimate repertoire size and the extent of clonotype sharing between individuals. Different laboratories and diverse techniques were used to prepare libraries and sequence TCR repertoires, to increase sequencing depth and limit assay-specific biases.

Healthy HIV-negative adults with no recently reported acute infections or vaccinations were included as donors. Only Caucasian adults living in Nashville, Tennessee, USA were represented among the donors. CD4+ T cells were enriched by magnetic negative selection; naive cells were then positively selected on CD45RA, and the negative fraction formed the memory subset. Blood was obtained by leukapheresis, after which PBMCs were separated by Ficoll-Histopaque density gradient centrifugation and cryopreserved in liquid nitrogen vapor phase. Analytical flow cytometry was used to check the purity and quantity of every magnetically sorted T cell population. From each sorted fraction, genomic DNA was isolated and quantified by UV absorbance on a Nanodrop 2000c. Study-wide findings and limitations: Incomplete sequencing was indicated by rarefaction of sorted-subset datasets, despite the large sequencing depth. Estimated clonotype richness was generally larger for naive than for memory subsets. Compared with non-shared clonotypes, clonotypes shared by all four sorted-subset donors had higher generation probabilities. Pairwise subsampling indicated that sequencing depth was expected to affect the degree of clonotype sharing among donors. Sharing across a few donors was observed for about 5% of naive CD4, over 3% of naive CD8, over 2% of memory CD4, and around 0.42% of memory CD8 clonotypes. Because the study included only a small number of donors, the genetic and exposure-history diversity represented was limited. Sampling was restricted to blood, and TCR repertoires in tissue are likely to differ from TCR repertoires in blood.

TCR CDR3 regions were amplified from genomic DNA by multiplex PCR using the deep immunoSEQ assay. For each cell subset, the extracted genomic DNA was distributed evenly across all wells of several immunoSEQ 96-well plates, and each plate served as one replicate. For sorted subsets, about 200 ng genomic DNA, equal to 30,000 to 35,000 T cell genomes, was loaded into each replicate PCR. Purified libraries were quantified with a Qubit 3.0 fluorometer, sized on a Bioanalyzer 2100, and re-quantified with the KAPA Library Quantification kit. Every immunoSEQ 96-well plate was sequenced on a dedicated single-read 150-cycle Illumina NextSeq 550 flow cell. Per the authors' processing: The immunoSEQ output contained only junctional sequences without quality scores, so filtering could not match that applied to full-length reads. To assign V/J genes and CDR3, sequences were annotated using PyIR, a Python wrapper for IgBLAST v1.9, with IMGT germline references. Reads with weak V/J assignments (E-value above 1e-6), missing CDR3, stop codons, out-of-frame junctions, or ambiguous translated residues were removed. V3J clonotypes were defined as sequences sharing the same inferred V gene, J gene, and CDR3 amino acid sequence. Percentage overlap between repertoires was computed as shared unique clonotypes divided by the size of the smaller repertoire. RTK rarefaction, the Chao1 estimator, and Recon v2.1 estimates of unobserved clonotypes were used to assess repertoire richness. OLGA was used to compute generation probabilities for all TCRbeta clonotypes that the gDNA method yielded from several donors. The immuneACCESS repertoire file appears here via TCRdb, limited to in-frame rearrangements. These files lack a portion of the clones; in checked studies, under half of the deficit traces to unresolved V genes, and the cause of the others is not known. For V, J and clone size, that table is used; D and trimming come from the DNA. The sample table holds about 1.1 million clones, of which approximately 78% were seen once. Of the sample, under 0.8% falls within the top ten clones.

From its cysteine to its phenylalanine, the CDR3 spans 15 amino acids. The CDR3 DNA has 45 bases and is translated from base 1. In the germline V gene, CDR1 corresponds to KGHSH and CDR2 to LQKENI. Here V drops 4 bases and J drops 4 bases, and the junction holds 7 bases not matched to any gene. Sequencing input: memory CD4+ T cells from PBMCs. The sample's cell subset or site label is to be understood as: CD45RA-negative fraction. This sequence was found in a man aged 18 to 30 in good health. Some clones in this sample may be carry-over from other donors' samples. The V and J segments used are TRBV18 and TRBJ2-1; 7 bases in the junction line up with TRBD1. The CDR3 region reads CASSHPSDRYNEQFF. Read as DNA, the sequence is TGTGCCAGCTCACATCCTTCGGACAGGTACAATGAGCAGTTCTTC.